This TCR beta chain was sequenced in a study of cytomegalovirus exposure and HLA in healthy donors. Findings and caveats of the study: From TCR beta sequences, most subjects' HLA-A and HLA-B alleles were reportedly predicted accurately. TCR beta chains associated with HLA were, in a later analysis, more clonally expanded than equally common others. Common viral pathogens (according to a later analysis) appeared linked to several of the most significant clusters.

CDR1 SGDLS and CDR2 YYNGEE come from the germline V gene. Unmatched junction bases numbered 5, after V lost 3 bases and J lost 5 bases. The CDR3 length is 14 residues. Researchers ran the PCR with 60 Vbeta and 13 Jbeta primers. Data came from immunoSEQ multiplex PCR; TCRdb stores just in-frame clones and leaves some out. This repertoire shows some 69,000 clones, more than 60% found once; its top ten account for 13% to 15%. Turning to this clone: Its cognate antigen is unknown.

The receptor's source is a male donor in good health and CMV-seropositive. Input material: PBMCs. This rearrangement joins TRBV9 to TRBJ2-7; 10 bases are shared with TRBD1. CDR3 sequence: CASSEGDRGHEQYF. CDR3 sequence (DNA): TGTGCCAGCAGCGAGGGGGACAGGGGCCACGAGCAGTACTTC.